The clone carrying this TCR beta chain was detected a few times. Germline CDR1 reads SNHLY; CDR2 reads FYNNEI. The CDR3 runs 15 residues. A sample-barcoded 5' primer and a J-beta primer mix were used in a second PCR of roughly 7 to 12 cycles. Via MiXCR, TCRdb re-called the 5' RACE reads, giving one row per CDR3 protein. The sample consists of some 800,000 distinct CDR3 sequences, approximately 25% of them appearing once. The record originates from a study of blood T cells in healthy people across ages. These records were also assigned to another study, of T cells of mothers and their children.

The receptor was derived from a boy between 10 and 17 years old in good health. The chain couples TRBV2 to TRBJ2-7, with TRBD2 matching over 7 bases. The tail of the sequence fits TRBJ2-5 better, so the J call may be wrong. The sequencing sample was made of blood. CDR3 bases: TGTGCCAGCAGAACGAGGCTAGCGGAGCAAGAGACCCAGTACTTC. This translates into CASRTRLAEQETQYF.